This T cell receptor (beta chain) originates from a study of cytomegalovirus exposure and HLA in healthy donors. Study results and caveats: Usually a TCR sequence was rare, but some public TCRs were found in many donors.

Turning to this clone: Its antigen is not known.

Method: immunoSEQ multiplex PCR; TCRdb's copy keeps in-frame clones and lacks some. The data contain more than 300,000 clones, roughly 89% of them singletons. The sequence was collected from a woman between 18 and 29 years old in good health and CMV-seronegative. Source material: PBMCs.

Here the CDR3 DNA reads TGCGCCAGCAGCCAAGATACAGGGGCGCGAAGAGAGGCTTTCTTT. Its translation: CASSQDTGARREAFF. V and J are TRBV4-1 and TRBJ1-1; 7 bases map to TRBD1. CDR3 length: 15 residues. Per the germline V gene, CDR1 is MGHRA and CDR2 is YSYEKL. J lost 11 bases, V lost 0 bases, and 12 bases had no gene match.